This is a list of T cell receptor beta chains from one sample in a study of blood T cell repertoires in COVID-19. Libraries were prepared by immunoSEQ multiplex PCR; TCRdb keeps only in-frame clonotypes and omits some of them. The table has 280,000 or so clones, around 87% seen once; the top ten hold over 2%. Sequenced input: peripheral blood. The source is a woman in her thirties who had recovered from COVID-19. CDR3s include the opening cysteine and the closing phenylalanine or tryptophan. The D gene is left open where the match is weak. Only part of the rows carry a size: once, few, many, or a class if the clone is expanded.

j_gene | abundance | d_gene | v_gene | CDR3nt | CDR3aa
TRBJ1-1 | - | - | TRBV7-9 | TGTGCCAGCAGCTTAGGGCAGGGGAAAGCTTTCTTT | CASSLGQGKAFF
TRBJ2-1 | - | - | TRBV5-6 | TGTGCCAGCAGCTCTATCTCGGGGGGCAGCTACAATGAGCAGTTCTTC | CASSSISGGSYNEQFF
TRBJ1-3 | few | - | TRBV6-1 | TGTGCCAGCAGTGAAGCGGGCAGGGGAGGAAACACCATATATTTT | CASSEAGRGGNTIYF
TRBJ2-7 | - | - | TRBV28 | TGTGCCAGCAGCCACTCAGAGCAGTACTTC | CASSHSEQYF
TRBJ2-3 | once | TRBD2 | TRBV6-1 | TGTGCCAGCAGTGCAGGACTAGCGGGAGGTAGCACAGATACGCAGTATTTT | CASSAGLAGGSTDTQYF
TRBJ1-1 | once | - | TRBV7-6 | TGTGCCAGCAGCCCGACAGGACGGAACACTGAAGCTTTCTTT | CASSPTGRNTEAFF
TRBJ2-7 | - | TRBD1 | TRBV29-1 | TGCAGCGTGAAACAGGGGGCGTTGGAGCAGTACTTC | CSVKQGALEQYF
TRBJ2-7 | - | TRBD2 | TRBV5-6 | TGTGCCAGCAGCTTGGAATTTGAATCTAGCGGGATAACGGGGCTCGAGCAGTACTTC | CASSLEFESSGITGLEQYF
TRBJ2-7 | - | - | TRBV24-1 | TGTGCCACCAGTGATCCGAGGGGGATCGACGACGAGCAGTACTTC | CATSDPRGIDDEQYF
TRBJ1-3 | - | - | TRBV12-5 | TGTGCTAGTGGTTACACCTCTGGAAACACCATATATTTT | CASGYTSGNTIYF
TRBJ2-1 | - | TRBD2 | TRBV3-1/TRBV3-2 | TGTGCCAGCAGCCAGGGTCGACTAGCGGGGGGGGATGAGCAGTTCTTC | CASSQGRLAGGDEQFF
TRBJ1-1 | - | TRBD1 | TRBV20-1 | TGCAGTGCTAGTTACGAACGGACAGGGAGGAGGACTGAAGCTTTCTTT | CSASYERTGRRTEAFF
TRBJ1-1 | - | - | TRBV20-1 | TGCAGTGCTAGTAAGGGAGGCGGGGGGCGGACTGAAGCTTTCTTT | CSASKGGGGRTEAFF
TRBJ2-7 | - | - | TRBV5-1 | TGCGCCAGCAGCGCTAGGTTGGCCTACGAGCAGTACTTC | CASSARLAYEQYF
TRBJ1-5 | - | - | TRBV19 | TGTGCCAGTAATCTCGAGGGATTCACCAATCAGCCCCAGCATTTT | CASNLEGFTNQPQHF
TRBJ1-2 | once | - | TRBV18 | TGTGCCAGCGCCCACAAGGAGGACTATGGCTACACCTTC | CASAHKEDYGYTF